This passage covers 28 T cell receptor beta chains from one sample sequenced in a study of blood T cell repertoires in COVID-19. TCRdb's copy holds only in-frame clones and misses some; the assay was immunoSEQ multiplex PCR. Counted here are around 170,000 clones, about 86% occurring once; the ten biggest clones make up roughly 14%. The specimen was peripheral blood. Receptor source: a man in his thirties or forties with active or convalescent COVID-19.

Only one count was recorded for this clone. The chain uses TRBV7-9 and TRBJ1-1; 8 positions agree with TRBD1. The CDR3 totals 14 residues. CDR1 SEHNR and CDR2 FQNEAQ come from the germline V gene (reference sequence). J gave up 3 bases and V 4 bases, and 4 bases lay outside the gene matches. In DNA, the CDR3 is TGTGCCAGCAGCTCAGGGGGCAAGGACACTGAAGCTTTCTTT. This sequence encodes CASSSGGKDTEAFF.

J is TRBJ2-5 and V is TRBV2; 8 bases line up with TRBD1. After removal of 8 bases from V and 2 bases from J, the junction contained 7 bases not matched to a gene. The germline V gene encodes CDR1 SNHLY and CDR2 FYNNEI. The CDR3 is made up of 14 amino acids. The CDR3 sequence is CASCQRQGQETQYF. Written as DNA, the CDR3 is TGTGCCAGCTGTCAACGACAGGGGCAAGAGACCCAGTACTTC.

The chain couples TRBV11-2 to TRBJ1-1, with 11 bases aligning to TRBD1. Germline V lookup: CDR1 SGHAT, CDR2 FQNNGV. CDR3 length: 15 amino acids. Germline trimming cut 5 bases from V and 5 bases from J; bases unmatched to any gene: 7. The CDR3 sequence: CASSMGQGDGTEAFF. The CDR3 DNA sequence: TGTGCCAGCAGCATGGGACAGGGGGACGGGACTGAAGCTTTCTTT.

The chain couples TRBV24-1 to TRBJ2-7; 8 positions match TRBD2. The germline gives CDR1 KGHDR, CDR2 SFDVKD. This CDR3 is 15 amino acids long. V dropped 3 bases and J dropped 2; count of bases not matched to a gene: 5. The CDR3, as DNA: TGTGCCACCAGTGATCGCAGCGGGGGCACCTACGAGCAGTACTTC. It yields the protein CATSDRSGGTYEQYF.

DNA for the CDR3: TGTGCCAGCAGTACAACCGGGACTAGCGGGTTCCAAGAGACCCAGTACTTC. It codes for CASSTTGTSGFQETQYF. This chain connects TRBV7-2 to TRBJ2-5; 12 nucleotides line up with TRBD2. This CDR3 has 17 amino acids. Germline V gene sequence: CDR1 SGHTA, CDR2 FQGNSA. The V and J ends lost 6 bases and 1 base, in that order; junction bases with no gene match: 9.

DNA for the CDR3: TGCAGCGCAGTGGGGACTCTTACCGGGGAGCTGTTTTTT. Encoded protein: CSAVGTLTGELFF. The chain employs TRBV29-1 and TRBJ2-2; D perhaps matches TRBD2 (6 bases). CDR1 SQVTM and CDR2 ANQGSEA come from the germline V gene. There are 13 residues in the CDR3. The germline V and J ends were trimmed by 7 bases and 5 bases, with 14 bases remaining between them.

V gene TRBV6-5 combines with J gene TRBJ2-5; TRBD1 matches at 7 bases. J lost 4 bases, V lost 10 bases, and 12 bases had no gene match. The CDR3 spans 14 residues. Germline V lookup: CDR1 MNHEY, CDR2 SVGAGI. The CDR3 coding sequence is TGTGCCACCTTTTGGGACAGAAGGGGAGAGACCCAGTACTTC. This codes for CATFWDRRGETQYF.

The V and J genes are TRBV9 and TRBJ2-3; TRBD2 agrees at 15 bases. The J segment lost 1 base and the V segment lost 4 bases, leaving 7 bases of the junction unmatched. Germline assignment: CDR1 SGDLS and CDR2 YYNGEE. This CDR3 is 18 amino acids long. The CDR3 loop is CASSTRGLAGGGTDTQYF. CDR3 bases: TGTGCCAGCAGCACCCGCGGACTAGCGGGAGGGGGCACAGATACGCAGTATTTT. The entire variable domain, with the rest obtained from reference TRBV9 and TRBJ2-3, is as follows: DSGVTQTPKHLITATGQRVTLRCSPRSGDLSVYWYQQSLDQGLQFLIQYYNGEERAKGNILERFSAQQFPDLHSELNLSSLELGDSALYFCASSTRGLAGGGTDTQYFGPGTRLTVL.

CDR3 in DNA: TGCGCCAGCAGCCGGTCGTCCGGTGTTCTATCAGGCAATGAAAAACTGTTTTTT. It is translated as CASSRSSGVLSGNEKLFF. The chain carries TRBV4-1 and TRBJ1-4; unclear D gene. Germline V gene lookup returns CDR1 MGHRA and CDR2 YSYEKL. The V gene lost 4 bases and the J gene lost 5 bases, with 23 bases spanning the gap. The CDR3 length is 18 residues.

This clone turned up a few times. The chain's CDR3 is CASRGTGEESYEQYF. The CDR3 bases are TGCGCCAGCAGGGGGACAGGGGAGGAGAGTTACGAGCAGTACTTC. V and J are TRBV5-1 and TRBJ2-7; 10 bases agree with TRBD1. Germline V gene sequence: CDR1 SGHRS, CDR2 YFSETQ. The CDR3 has 15 amino acids. V shed 5 bases and J 4 bases; nucleotides not matched to a gene: 9.

CDR3 DNA sequence: TGTGCCAGCACCCCGGGGGAGTTCACCTACAATGAGCAGTTCTTC. Its protein product is CASTPGEFTYNEQFF. The chain links TRBV19 to TRBJ2-1, with TRBD2 as a possible D gene (6 bases). This CDR3 has 15 amino acids. CDR1 and CDR2 (germline): LNHDA, SQIVND (reference sequence). V was pared by 9 bases and J by 2 bases, with 17 bases between.

This clone was detected only a few times. The genes are TRBV7-9 and TRBJ2-3, with 8 bases fitting TRBD1. The CDR3 runs 14 residues. The germline V gene encodes CDR1 SEHNR and CDR2 FQNEAQ (reference sequence). Unmatched junction bases numbered 8, after V lost 5 bases and J lost 7 bases. The CDR3 bases are TGTGCCAGCAGCGGGGACAGGCTCGGGAATACGCAGTATTTT. This sequence encodes CASSGDRLGNTQYF.

This chain connects TRBV9 to TRBJ1-1, with 7 bases that match TRBD1. Germline V CDR1 and CDR2: SGDLS, YYNGEE. The CDR3 runs 16 residues. Trimming at V came to 3 bases and at J to 7 bases, leaving 15 bases not matched to a gene. The chain's CDR3 is CASSARGTAAQGEAFF. In nucleotides, the CDR3 is TGTGCCAGCAGCGCGAGGGGGACAGCGGCCCAGGGTGAAGCTTTCTTT.

The chain has TRBV29-1 and TRBJ2-1; the D gene is possibly TRBD2 (5 bases). The V gene lost 4 bases and the J gene lost 0 bases, with 16 bases spanning the gap. There are 16 residues in the CDR3. Per germline, CDR1 SQVTM and CDR2 ANQGSEA. The chain's CDR3 is CSVGRSGRGSYNEQFF. In DNA, the CDR3 is TGCAGCGTTGGAAGGAGCGGCCGAGGCTCCTACAATGAGCAGTTCTTC.

This clone was detected only once. The rearrangement links TRBV7-9 to TRBJ2-2; 8 bases map to TRBD1. The CDR3 spans 14 residues. V shed 3 bases, J shed 5 bases, and the junction held 2 bases outside the gene matches. Germline assignment: CDR1 SEHNR and CDR2 FQNEAQ (reference sequence). CDR3 residues: CASSFGQGTGELFF. Here the CDR3 DNA reads TGTGCCAGCAGCTTCGGACAGGGTACCGGGGAGCTGTTTTTT.

The V gene is TRBV28, the J gene TRBJ1-3, with TRBD1 identical over 7 bases. Germline assignment: CDR1 MDHEN and CDR2 SYDVKM. The J segment lost 4 bases and the V segment lost 4 bases, leaving 13 bases of the junction unmatched. This CDR3 has 17 residues. The CDR3 spells CASSSLTGRLTGNTIYF. CDR3 in DNA: TGTGCCAGCAGTTCGCTGACAGGGAGGCTAACCGGAAACACCATATATTTT.

Comment on this clone: This specimen includes other DNA sequences encoding the same CDR3. The chain couples TRBV19 to TRBJ2-1; maybe TRBD1 (6 bases). This CDR3 comprises 13 residues. With 3 bases removed from V and 7 bases from J, the gap between germline ends came to 10 bases. CDR1 and CDR2 (germline): LNHDA, SQIVND (reference sequence). CDR3 residues: CASSIFRGNEQFF. The CDR3 coding sequence is TGTGCCAGTAGTATTTTTAGGGGGAATGAGCAGTTCTTC.

The chain is built from TRBV6-2 or TRBV6-3 and TRBJ2-2, with 13 bases matching TRBD2. The CDR3 covers 18 residues. Looked up from germline, CDR1 is MNHEY and CDR2 is SVGEGT. Trimming took 0 bases from V and 2 from J; bases not matched to a gene: 3. CDR3 in DNA: TGTGCCAGCAGTTACTCGACTAGCGGGAGGTTTAACACCGGGGAGCTGTTTTTT. Protein sequence: CASSYSTSGRFNTGELFF.

This clone occurred a few times. This chain connects TRBV7-6 to TRBJ1-2; 10 bases line up with TRBD1. Trimming took 5 bases from V and 6 from J; bases not matched to a gene: 9. The CDR3 is 15 residues long. Per germline, CDR1 SGHVS and CDR2 FNYEAQ. In nucleotides, the CDR3 is TGTGCCAGCAGCCAGATGACAGGGGGCACGGATGGCTACACCTTC. Protein sequence: CASSQMTGGTDGYTF.

The chain carries TRBV3-1 (or the pseudogene TRBV3-2) and TRBJ2-5; 11 bases match TRBD1. This CDR3 spans 14 amino acids. Germline values: CDR1 LGHDT, CDR2 YNNKEL (reference sequence). V was clipped by 5 bases and J by 5 bases; unmatched bases: 4. As DNA, the CDR3 is TGTGCCAGCAGCGGGGACAGGGGGGACGAGACCCAGTACTTC. It specifies CASSGDRGDETQYF.

This clone showed up just once. This rearrangement joins TRBV30 to TRBJ1-4, with unresolved D. In germline, CDR1 is GTSNPN, CDR2 SVGIG (reference sequence). The CDR3 totals 14 residues. The V end was cut by 3 bases, the J end by 5 bases, with 13 bases between. The CDR3 sequence: CAWRRSVINEKLFF. As DNA, the CDR3 is TGTGCCTGGAGGCGGTCGGTGATCAATGAAAAACTGTTTTTT.

The chain has TRBV6-6 and TRBJ1-2, with D maybe TRBD1 (5 bases). The CDR3 runs to 14 residues. V lost 7 bases to trimming and J lost 3 bases, with 15 bases between them. CDR1 is MNHNY and CDR2 is SVGAGI in the germline V gene (reference sequence). CDR3 loop: CASTLAQGDYGYTF. In DNA form, the CDR3 reads TGTGCCAGCACCCTGGCCCAGGGCGACTATGGCTACACCTTC.

V gene TRBV11-2 combines with J gene TRBJ1-2, with TRBD1 as a possible D gene (6 bases). The V end was cut by 1 base, the J end by 3 bases, with 18 bases between. Germline V gene data show CDR1 as SGHAT and CDR2 as FQNNGV. The CDR3 has 17 residues. CDR3 sequence (DNA): TGTGCCAGCAGCTTAGTATCGGGGGGCACCCTTTACTATGGCTACACCTTC. This sequence encodes CASSLVSGGTLYYGYTF.

This clone has just one count. J is TRBJ1-2 and V is TRBV5-1; the D gene is possibly TRBD1 (5 bases). Germline V gives CDR1 SGHRS, CDR2 YFSETQ. Trimming shortened V by 5 bases and J by 8 bases, and 13 bases separated the two germline ends. The CDR3 totals 12 residues. The CDR3, as DNA: TGCGCCAGCAGTAGGTCAGGGCCCGGCTACACCTTC. It yields the protein CASSRSGPGYTF.

The chain couples TRBV7-6 to TRBJ2-1; 9 nucleotides line up with TRBD1. Germline CDR1 is SGHVS and CDR2 is FNYEAQ. The length of the CDR3 is 15 residues. Trimming took 3 bases from V and 5 from J; bases not matched to a gene: 5. The CDR3 bases are TGTGCCAGCAGCTTGGGACAGGGAAGGAACAATGAGCAGTTCTTC. Amino acid sequence: CASSLGQGRNNEQFF.

The chain carries TRBV19 and TRBJ2-2; TRBD2 matches at 10 bases. Trimming at V came to 4 bases and at J to 7 bases, leaving 6 bases not matched to a gene. The CDR3 is 15 residues long. Germline CDR1 and CDR2: LNHDA and SQIVND (reference sequence). As DNA, the CDR3 is TGTGCCAGTAGTACCCTAGCGGGAGCGGGCGGGGAGCTGTTTTTT. Its protein is CASSTLAGAGGELFF.

The rearrangement links TRBV29-1 to TRBJ2-3, with 10 bases identical to TRBD2. The CDR3 is 19 amino acids. V shed 2 bases, J shed 4 bases, and the junction held 18 bases outside the gene matches. The germline gives CDR1 SQVTM, CDR2 ANQGSEA. CDR3 DNA sequence: TGCAGCGTTGAAAGGGAGCTAGCGGGGGACTGGTTACTCGCAGATACGCAGTATTTT. Amino acid sequence: CSVERELAGDWLLADTQYF.

This rearrangement joins TRBV10-3 to TRBJ1-1; tentative D call: TRBD1 (5 bases). V lost 2 bases to trimming and J lost 1 base, with 14 bases between them. The CDR3 length is 16 residues. Germline V gives CDR1 ENHRY, CDR2 SYGVKD. The CDR3 loop reads CAISEMFGARNTEAFF. The CDR3 bases are TGTGCCATCAGTGAGATGTTTGGGGCCAGGAACACTGAAGCTTTCTTT.